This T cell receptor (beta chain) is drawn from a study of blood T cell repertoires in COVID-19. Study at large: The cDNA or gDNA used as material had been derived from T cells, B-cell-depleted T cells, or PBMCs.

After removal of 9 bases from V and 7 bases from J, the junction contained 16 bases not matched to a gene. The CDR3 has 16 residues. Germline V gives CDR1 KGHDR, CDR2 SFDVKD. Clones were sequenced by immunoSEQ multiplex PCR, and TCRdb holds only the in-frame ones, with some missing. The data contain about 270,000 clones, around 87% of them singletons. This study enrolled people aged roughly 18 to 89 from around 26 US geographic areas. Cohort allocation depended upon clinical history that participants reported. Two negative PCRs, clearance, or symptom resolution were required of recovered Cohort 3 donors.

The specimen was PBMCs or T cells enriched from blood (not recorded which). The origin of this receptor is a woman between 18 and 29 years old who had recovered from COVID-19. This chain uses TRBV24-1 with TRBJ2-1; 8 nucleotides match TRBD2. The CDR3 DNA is TGTGCCACCGCGTCCCCAGGGGCGGGGGGAATAAATGAGCAGTTCTTC. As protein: CATASPGAGGINEQFF.